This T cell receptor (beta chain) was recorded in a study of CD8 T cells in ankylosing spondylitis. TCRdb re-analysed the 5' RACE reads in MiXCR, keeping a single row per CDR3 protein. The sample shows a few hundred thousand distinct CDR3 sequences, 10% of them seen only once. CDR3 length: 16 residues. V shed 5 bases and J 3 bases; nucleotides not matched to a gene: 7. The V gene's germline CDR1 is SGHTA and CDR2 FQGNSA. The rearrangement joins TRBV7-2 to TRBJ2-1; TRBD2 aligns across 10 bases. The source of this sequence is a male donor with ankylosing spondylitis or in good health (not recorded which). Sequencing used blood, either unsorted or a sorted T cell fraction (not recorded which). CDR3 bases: TGTGCCAGCAGCGTTAGCGGGGGGACCCACTACAATGAGCAGTTCTTC. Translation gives CASSVSGGTHYNEQFF.